This T cell receptor (beta chain) was found in a study of Graves' ophthalmopathy and Graves' hyperthyroidism. The study, taken as a whole, reports: Clonotypes were expanded in thyroid at above 0.001 frequency, and most also appeared in blood. Sensitivity of about 90% and specificity of nearly 82% were achieved when a 13-signature model separated ophthalmopathy from stable hyperthyroidism.

This clonotype was recorded at least ten times. Its matching antigen is unknown. CDR3 regions of TCR beta were amplified from RNA transcripts. Scientists carried out first-round RT-PCR using HTBI primers and then a second-round multiplex PCR. TCRdb called the multiplex PCR reads again in MiXCR, with one record for every CDR3 protein. The table records about 550,000 distinct CDR3 sequences, roughly 39% of them present only once. This clonotype was obtained from an adult man with Graves' hyperthyroidism. The material sequenced was peripheral blood or thyroid tissue (not recorded which).

The CDR3 nucleotides read TGTGCCAGCAGTGAAGCGCTCCCCTACAGGAATTCACCCCTCCACTTT. It codes for CASSEALPYRNSPLHF. This rearrangement joins TRBV2 to TRBJ1-6; D may be TRBD1 (5 bases). This CDR3 is built from 16 residues. Germline values: CDR1 SNHLY, CDR2 FYNNEI. V was clipped by 0 bases and J by 7 bases, with 13 bases between them. Drawing the rest from reference TRBV2 and TRBJ1-6, the complete variable domain is EPEVTQTPSHQVTQMGQEVILRCVPISNHLYFYWYRQILGQKVEFLVSFYNNEISEKSEIFDDQFSVERPDGSNFTLKIRSTKLEDSAMYFCASSEALPYRNSPLHFGNGTRLTVT.